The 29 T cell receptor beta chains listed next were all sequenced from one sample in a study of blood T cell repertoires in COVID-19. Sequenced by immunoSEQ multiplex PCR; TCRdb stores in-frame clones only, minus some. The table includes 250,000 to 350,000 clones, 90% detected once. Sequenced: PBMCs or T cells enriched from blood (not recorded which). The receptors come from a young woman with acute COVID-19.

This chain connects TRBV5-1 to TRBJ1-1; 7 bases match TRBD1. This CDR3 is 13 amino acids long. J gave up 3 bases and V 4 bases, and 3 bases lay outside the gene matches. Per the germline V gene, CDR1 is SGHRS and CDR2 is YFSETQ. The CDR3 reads CASSITGDTEAFF. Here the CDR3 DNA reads TGCGCCAGCAGCATTACAGGGGACACTGAAGCTTTCTTT.

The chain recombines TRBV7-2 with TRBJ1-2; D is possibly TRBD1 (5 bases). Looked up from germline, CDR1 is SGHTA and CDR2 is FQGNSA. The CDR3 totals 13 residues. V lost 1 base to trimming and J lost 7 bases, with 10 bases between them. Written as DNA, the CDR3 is TGTGCCAGCAGCTTAGGGCAAGGGGCTGGCTACACCTTC. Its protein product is CASSLGQGAGYTF.

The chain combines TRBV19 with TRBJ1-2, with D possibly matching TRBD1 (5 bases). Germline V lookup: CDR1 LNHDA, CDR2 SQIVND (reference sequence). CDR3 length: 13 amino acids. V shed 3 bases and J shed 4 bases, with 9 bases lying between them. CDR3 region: CASSIGGAYGYTF. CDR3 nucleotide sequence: TGTGCCAGTAGTATCGGGGGTGCCTATGGCTACACCTTC.

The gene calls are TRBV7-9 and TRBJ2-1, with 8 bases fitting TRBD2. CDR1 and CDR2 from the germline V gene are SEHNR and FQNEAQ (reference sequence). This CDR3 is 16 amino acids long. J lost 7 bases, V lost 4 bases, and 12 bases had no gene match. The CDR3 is CASSSSNSGERNEQFF. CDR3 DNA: TGTGCCAGCAGCTCCTCAAATAGCGGGGAGCGAAATGAGCAGTTCTTC.

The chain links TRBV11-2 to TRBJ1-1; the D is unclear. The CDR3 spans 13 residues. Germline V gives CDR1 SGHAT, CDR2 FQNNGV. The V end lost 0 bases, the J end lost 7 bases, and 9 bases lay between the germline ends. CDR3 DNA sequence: TGTGCCAGCAGCTTAGACAGGTCGTATGAAGCTTTCTTT. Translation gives CASSLDRSYEAFF. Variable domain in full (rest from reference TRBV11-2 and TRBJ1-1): EAGVAQSPRYKIIEKRQSVAFWCNPISGHATLYWYQQILGQGPKLLIQFQNNGVVDDSQLPKDRFSAERLKGVDSTLKIQPAKLEDSAVYLCASSLDRSYEAFFGQGTRLTVV.

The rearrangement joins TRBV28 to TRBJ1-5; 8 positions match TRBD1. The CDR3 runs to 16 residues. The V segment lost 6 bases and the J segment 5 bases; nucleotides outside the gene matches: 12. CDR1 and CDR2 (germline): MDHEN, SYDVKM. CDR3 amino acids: CASSRRAGGLYQPQHF. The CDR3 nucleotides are TGTGCCAGCAGCCGACGTGCAGGGGGCTTGTATCAGCCCCAGCATTTT. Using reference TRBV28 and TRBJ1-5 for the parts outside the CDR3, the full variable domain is DVKVTQSSRYLVKRTGEKVFLECVQDMDHENMFWYRQDPGLGLRLIYFSYDVKMKEKGDIPEGYSVSREKKERFSLILESASTNQTSMYLCASSRRAGGLYQPQHFGDGTRLSIL.

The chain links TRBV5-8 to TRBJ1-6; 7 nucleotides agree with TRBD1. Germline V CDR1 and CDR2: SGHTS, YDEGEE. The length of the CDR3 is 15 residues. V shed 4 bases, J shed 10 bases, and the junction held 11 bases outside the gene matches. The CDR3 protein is CASSLTTGVQSPLHF. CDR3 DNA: TGTGCCAGCAGCCTCACCACAGGGGTTCAATCACCCCTCCACTTT.

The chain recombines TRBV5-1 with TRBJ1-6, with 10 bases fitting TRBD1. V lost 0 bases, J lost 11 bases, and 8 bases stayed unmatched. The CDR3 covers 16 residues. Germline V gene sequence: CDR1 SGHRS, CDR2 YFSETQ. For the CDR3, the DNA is TGCGCCAGCAGCTTGGGCGGGGGACAGGGGAACCCACCCCTCCACTTT. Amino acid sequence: CASSLGGGQGNPPLHF.

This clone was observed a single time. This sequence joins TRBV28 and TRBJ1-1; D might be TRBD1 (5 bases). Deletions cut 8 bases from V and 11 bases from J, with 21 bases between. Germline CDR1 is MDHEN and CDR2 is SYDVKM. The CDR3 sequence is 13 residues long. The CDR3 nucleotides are TGTGCCAGCCTATCAGGGCCGGAACGGCGGGCTTTCTTT. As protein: CASLSGPERRAFF.

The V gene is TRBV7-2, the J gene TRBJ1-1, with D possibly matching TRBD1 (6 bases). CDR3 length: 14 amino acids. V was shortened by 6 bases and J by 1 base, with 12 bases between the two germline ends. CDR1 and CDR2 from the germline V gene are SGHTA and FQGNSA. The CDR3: CASSLTGSNTEAFF. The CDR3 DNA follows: TGTGCCAGCAGTTTGACAGGTTCGAACACTGAAGCTTTCTTT.

The CDR3 coding sequence is TGTGCCAGCAGTTCCTCGGGCGGGGATTCACCCCTCCACTTT. Its translation: CASSSSGGDSPLHF. The chain is built from TRBV27 and TRBJ1-6; D is unresolved. CDR1 is MNHEY and CDR2 is SMNVEV in the germline V gene (reference sequence). Trimming shortened V by 4 bases and J by 8 bases, and 12 bases separated the two germline ends. CDR3 size: 14 residues.

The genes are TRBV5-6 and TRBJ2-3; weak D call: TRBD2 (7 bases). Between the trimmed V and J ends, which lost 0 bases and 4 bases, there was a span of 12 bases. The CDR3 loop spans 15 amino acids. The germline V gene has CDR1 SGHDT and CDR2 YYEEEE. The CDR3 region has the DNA TGTGCCAGCAGCTTGGGCGGGGGCCGTGCAGATACGCAGTATTTT. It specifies CASSLGGGRADTQYF.

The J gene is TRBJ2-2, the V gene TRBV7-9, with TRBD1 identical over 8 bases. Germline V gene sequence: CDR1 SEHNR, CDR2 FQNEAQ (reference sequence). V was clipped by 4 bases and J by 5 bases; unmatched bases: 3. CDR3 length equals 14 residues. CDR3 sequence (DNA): TGTGCCAGCAGCTCGCGACAGGGGACCGGGGAGCTGTTTTTT. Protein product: CASSSRQGTGELFF. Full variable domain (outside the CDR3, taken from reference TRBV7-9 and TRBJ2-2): DTGVSQNPRHKITKRGQNVTFRCDPISEHNRLYWYRQTLGQGPEFLTYFQNEAQLEKSRLLSDRFSAERPKGSFSTLEIQRTEQGDSAMYLCASSSRQGTGELFFGEGSRLTVL.

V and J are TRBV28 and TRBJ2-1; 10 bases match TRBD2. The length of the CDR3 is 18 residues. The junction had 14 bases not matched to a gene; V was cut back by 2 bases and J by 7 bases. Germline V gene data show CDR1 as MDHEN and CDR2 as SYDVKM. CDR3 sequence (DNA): TGTGCCAGCAGTTTAAGTTACAAGCGGGAGGGCCTTAAGAATGAGCAGTTCTTC. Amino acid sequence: CASSLSYKREGLKNEQFF.

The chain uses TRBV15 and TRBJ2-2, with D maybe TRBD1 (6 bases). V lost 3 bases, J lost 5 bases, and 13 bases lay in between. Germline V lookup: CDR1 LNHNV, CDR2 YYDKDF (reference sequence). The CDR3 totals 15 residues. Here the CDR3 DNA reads TGTGCCACCAGCAGCGACGGGACACGGACCGGGGAGCTGTTTTTT. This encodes CATSSDGTRTGELFF.

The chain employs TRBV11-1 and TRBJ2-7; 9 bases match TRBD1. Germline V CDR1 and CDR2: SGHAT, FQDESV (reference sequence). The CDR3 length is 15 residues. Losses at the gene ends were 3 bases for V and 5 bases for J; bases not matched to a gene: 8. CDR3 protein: CASSFLQGAYDEQYF. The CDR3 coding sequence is TGTGCCAGCAGCTTCCTACAGGGGGCGTACGACGAGCAGTACTTC.

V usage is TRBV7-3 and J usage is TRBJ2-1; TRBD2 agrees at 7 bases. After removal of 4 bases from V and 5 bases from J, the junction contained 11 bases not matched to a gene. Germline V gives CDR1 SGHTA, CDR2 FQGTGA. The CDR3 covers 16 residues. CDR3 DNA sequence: TGTGCCAGCAGCTCACAACGACTAGCATCGGACAATGAGCAGTTCTTC. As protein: CASSSQRLASDNEQFF. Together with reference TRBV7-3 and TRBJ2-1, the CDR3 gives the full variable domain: GAGVSQTPSNKVTEKGKYVELRCDPISGHTALYWYRQSLGQGPEFLIYFQGTGAADDSGLPNDRFFAVRPEGSVSTLKIQRTERGDSAVYLCASSSQRLASDNEQFFGPGTRLTVL.

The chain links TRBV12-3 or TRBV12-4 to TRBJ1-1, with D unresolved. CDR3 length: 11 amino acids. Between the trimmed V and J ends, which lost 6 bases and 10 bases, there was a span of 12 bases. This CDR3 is CASSLGRIAFF. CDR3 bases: TGTGCCAGCAGCCTAGGTAGAATAGCTTTCTTT.

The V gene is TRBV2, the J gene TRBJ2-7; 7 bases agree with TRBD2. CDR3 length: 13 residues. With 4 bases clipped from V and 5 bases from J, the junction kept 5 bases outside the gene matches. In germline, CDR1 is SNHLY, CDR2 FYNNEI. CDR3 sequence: CASSGLAAHEQYF. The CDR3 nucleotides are TGTGCCAGCAGTGGCCTAGCGGCCCACGAGCAGTACTTC. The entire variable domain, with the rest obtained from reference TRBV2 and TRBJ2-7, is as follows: EPEVTQTPSHQVTQMGQEVILRCVPISNHLYFYWYRQILGQKVEFLVSFYNNEISEKSEIFDDQFSVERPDGSNFTLKIRSTKLEDSAMYFCASSGLAAHEQYFGPGTRLTVT.

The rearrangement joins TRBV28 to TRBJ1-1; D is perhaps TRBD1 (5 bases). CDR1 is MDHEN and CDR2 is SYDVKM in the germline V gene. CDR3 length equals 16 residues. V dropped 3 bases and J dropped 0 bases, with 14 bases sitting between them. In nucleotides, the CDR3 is TGTGCCAGCAGTTTGTCGGGGGTGGGATTGAACACTGAAGCTTTCTTT. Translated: CASSLSGVGLNTEAFF.

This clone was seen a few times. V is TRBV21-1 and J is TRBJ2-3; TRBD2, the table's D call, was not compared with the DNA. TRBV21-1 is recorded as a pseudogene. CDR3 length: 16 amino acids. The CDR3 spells CASSKGKETHTDTQYF. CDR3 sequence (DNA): TGTGCCAGCAGCAAAGGGAAGGAGACCCACACAGATACGCAGTATTTT.

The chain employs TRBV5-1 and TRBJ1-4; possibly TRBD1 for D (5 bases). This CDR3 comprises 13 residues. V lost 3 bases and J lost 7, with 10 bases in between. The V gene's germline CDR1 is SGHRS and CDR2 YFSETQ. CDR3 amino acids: CASSSGSVEKLFF. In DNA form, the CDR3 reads TGCGCCAGCAGCTCAGGGTCGGTTGAAAAACTGTTTTTT.

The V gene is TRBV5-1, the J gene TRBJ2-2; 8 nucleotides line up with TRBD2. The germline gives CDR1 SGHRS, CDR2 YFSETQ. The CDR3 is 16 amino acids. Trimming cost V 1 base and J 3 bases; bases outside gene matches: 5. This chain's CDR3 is CASSLRSGSDTGELFF. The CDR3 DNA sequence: TGCGCCAGCAGCTTGAGGAGCGGGAGTGACACCGGGGAGCTGTTTTTT.

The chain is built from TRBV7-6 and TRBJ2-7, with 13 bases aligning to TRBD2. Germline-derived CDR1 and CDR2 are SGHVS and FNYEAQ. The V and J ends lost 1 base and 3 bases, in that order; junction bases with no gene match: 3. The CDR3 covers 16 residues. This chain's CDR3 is CASSLGLAGGFYEQYF. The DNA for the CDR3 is TGTGCCAGCAGCTTAGGACTAGCGGGGGGTTTCTACGAGCAGTACTTC. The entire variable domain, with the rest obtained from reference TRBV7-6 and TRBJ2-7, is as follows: GAGVSQSPRYKVTKRGQDVALRCDPISGHVSLYWYRQALGQGPEFLTYFNYEAQQDKSGLPNDRFSAERPEGSISTLTIQRTEQRDSAMYRCASSLGLAGGFYEQYFGPGTRLTVT.

This CDR3 is CASSLLGGGNQPQHF. DNA for the CDR3: TGCGCCAGCAGCTTGTTAGGCGGGGGCAATCAGCCCCAGCATTTT. The chain uses TRBV5-1 and TRBJ1-5; the D is unclear. This CDR3 region has 15 residues. Germline V CDR1 and CDR2: SGHRS, YFSETQ. V was cut by 1 base and J by 2 bases, with 10 bases left in between.

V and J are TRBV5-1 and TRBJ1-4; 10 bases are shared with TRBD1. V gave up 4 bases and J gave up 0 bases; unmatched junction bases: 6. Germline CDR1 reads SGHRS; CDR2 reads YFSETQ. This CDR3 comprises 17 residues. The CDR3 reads CASSEGQGTATNEKLFF. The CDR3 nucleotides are TGCGCCAGCAGCGAGGGACAGGGGACGGCAACTAATGAAAAACTGTTTTTT.

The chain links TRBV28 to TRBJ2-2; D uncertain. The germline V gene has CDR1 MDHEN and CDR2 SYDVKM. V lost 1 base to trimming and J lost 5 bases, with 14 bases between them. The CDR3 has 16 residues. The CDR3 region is CASSLLAGLLTGELFF. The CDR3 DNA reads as TGTGCCAGCAGTTTATTGGCAGGATTATTGACCGGGGAGCTGTTTTTT.

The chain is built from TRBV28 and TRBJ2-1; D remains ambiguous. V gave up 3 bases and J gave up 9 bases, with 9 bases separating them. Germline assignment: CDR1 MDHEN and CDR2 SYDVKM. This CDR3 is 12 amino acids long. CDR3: CASSFLNGEQFF. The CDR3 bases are TGTGCCAGCAGTTTCCTGAACGGTGAGCAGTTCTTC.

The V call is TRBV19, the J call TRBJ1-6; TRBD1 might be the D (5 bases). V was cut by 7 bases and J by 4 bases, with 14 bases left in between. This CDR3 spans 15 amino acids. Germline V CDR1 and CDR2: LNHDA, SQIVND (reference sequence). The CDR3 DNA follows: TGTGCCAGTACACAACGGGACTCTTATAATTCACCCCTCCACTTT. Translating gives CASTQRDSYNSPLHF. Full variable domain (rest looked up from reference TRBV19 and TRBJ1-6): DGGITQSPKYLFRKEGQNVTLSCEQNLNHDAMYWYRQDPGQGLRLIYYSQIVNDFQKGDIAEGYSVSREKKESFPLTVTSAQKNPTAFYLCASTQRDSYNSPLHFGNGTRLTVT.